This T cell receptor (beta chain) comes out of a study of blood T cell repertoires in COVID-19. Study at large: The United States, Italy and Spain supplied acute and convalescent COVID-19 samples.

Data came from immunoSEQ multiplex PCR; TCRdb stores just in-frame clones and leaves some out. The sample has hundreds of thousands of clones; 85% to 90% are singletons. Sequencing was performed on peripheral blood. This clonotype originated in a woman aged 50 to 60 with acute or convalescent COVID-19.

For the CDR3, the DNA is TGCGCCAGCAGCTTGGGGGACAGGTACAATGAGCAGTTCTTC. Translating gives CASSLGDRYNEQFF. The chain uses TRBV5-1 and TRBJ2-1, with 8 bases that match TRBD1. V was clipped by 0 bases and J by 4 bases; unmatched bases: 0. Per the germline V gene, CDR1 is SGHRS and CDR2 is YFSETQ. This CDR3 is built from 14 residues.